This T cell receptor (beta chain) was sequenced in a study of CD8 T cells in ankylosing spondylitis. TCRdb reprocessed the 5' RACE reads with MiXCR, giving one entry per CDR3 protein. There are about 24,000 distinct CDR3 sequences in the sample; around 13% occur only once, and about 32% lies in the top ten. In its sample, this clonotype was seen a few times. No antigen is known for it. Study results and caveats: Researchers reportedly found disease-linked clones significantly enriched in matched ankylosing spondylitis synovial fluid. Ankylosing spondylitis blood appeared to carry a characteristic TCR beta motif of seven to nine highly homologous variants. Clones linked to the disease showed a CD8+ phenotype. They occurred at relatively low frequencies in peripheral blood.

Germline CDR1 is DFQATT and CDR2 is SNEGSKA (reference sequence). The CDR3 contains 15 residues. J was trimmed by 4 bases and V by 8 bases; bases with no gene match: 11. The TCR sequence derives from a male donor with ankylosing spondylitis or in good health (not recorded which). The sequenced material came from blood. The J gene is TRBJ2-3, the V gene TRBV20-1; 11 bases fit TRBD2. The DNA of the CDR3 is TGCAGTTCTGCACTAGCGGGGGCCGGGCCAGATACGCAGTATTTT. It is translated as CSSALAGAGPDTQYF.